These T cell receptor beta chains were read from a single sample in a study of cytomegalovirus exposure and HLA in healthy donors. TCRdb's copy holds only in-frame clones and misses some; the assay was immunoSEQ multiplex PCR. Among over 130,000 clones listed, 70% were seen once. The material sequenced was PBMCs. The receptors stem from a young woman in good health and CMV-seronegative. CDR3s include the opening cysteine and the closing phenylalanine or tryptophan. A D gene is named only where the DNA matches it firmly. Clone size, where shown, is once, few, many, or a class for clones that have expanded.

TRBV9	TRBJ2-3	NA	NA	TGTGCCAGCAGCGTCCTAGAAAGAGGAGATACGCAGTATTTT	CASSVLERGDTQYF
TRBV5-1	TRBJ2-3	NA	TRBD2	TGCGCCAGCAGCCAAGGACTAGCCGGGACGGCGCCGGATACGCAGTATTTT	CASSQGLAGTAPDTQYF
TRBV19	TRBJ2-1	NA	NA	TGTGCCAGTAGTAACCGACTAGAGCAGTTCTTC	CASSNRLEQFF
TRBV7-8	TRBJ2-5	NA	NA	TGTGCCAGCAGCCCTAGGGGGTCCCAAGAGACCCAGTACTTC	CASSPRGSQETQYF
TRBV21-1	TRBJ1-6	NA	NA	TGTGCCAGCAGCAAAGCCGGGGTGATTAGTTCACCCCTCCACTTT	CASSKAGVISSPLHF
TRBV10-3	TRBJ1-1	NA	NA	TGTGCCATCAGAGCTCCGGGAGAGTACACTGAAGCTTTCTTT	CAIRAPGEYTEAFF
TRBV2	TRBJ2-3	NA	NA	TGTGCCAGCAGCGGGGGCACAGATACGCAGTATTTT	CASSGGTDTQYF
TRBV7-8	TRBJ1-4	few	TRBD1	TGTGCCAGCAGCGTAACCCGGGGACAGGGTTATGAAAAACTGTTTTTT	CASSVTRGQGYEKLFF
TRBV5-1	TRBJ1-4	NA	NA	TGCGCCAGCAGCTTGTCCGGGGGGGAGTATAATGAAAAACTGTTTTTT	CASSLSGGEYNEKLFF
TRBV19	TRBJ1-2	NA	TRBD1	TGTGCCAGTAGTCCCGGGGAGACAGGGGGTAACTATGGCTACACCTTC	CASSPGETGGNYGYTF
TRBV7-9	TRBJ2-5	NA	TRBD2	TGTGCCAGCAGCTTTTGGACTAGCGGGTTCCAAGAGACCCAGTACTTC	CASSFWTSGFQETQYF
TRBV9	TRBJ2-2	NA	TRBD2	TGTGCCAGCAGCGTAGTTTCTAGCGGGGTCAACACCGGGGAGCTGTTTTTT	CASSVVSSGVNTGELFF
TRBV7-2	TRBJ1-4	NA	TRBD1	TGTGCCAGCAGCCTGGGACAGGGGGTCGGAAAACTGTTTTTT	CASSLGQGVGKLFF
TRBV4-2	TRBJ2-5	NA	NA	TGTGCCAGCAGTGATAGCGCCACGGGGGAGACCCAGTACTTC	CASSDSATGETQYF
TRBV28	TRBJ1-3	few	TRBD1	TGTGCCAGCAGTTCCCCCGGGACAGGGACTGGAAACACCATATATTTT	CASSSPGTGTGNTIYF
TRBV19	TRBJ2-7	NA	TRBD1	TGTGCCAGCCGGGACAGAGACTACGAGCAGTACTTC	CASRDRDYEQYF
TRBV25-1	TRBJ2-1	NA	TRBD2	TGTGCCAGCAGTGACGTTAGCGGGAGATTCGACAATGAGCAGTTCTTC	CASSDVSGRFDNEQFF
TRBV5-5	TRBJ1-2	NA	TRBD1	TGTGCCAGCAGCAGGACAGGGGAAGGCTACACCTTC	CASSRTGEGYTF
TRBV7-9	TRBJ2-7	few	NA	TGTTCCAGCAGCGCCCATTTCCCCAGTTACGAGCAGTACTTC	CSSSAHFPSYEQYF
TRBV5-4	TRBJ2-3	NA	TRBD1	TGTGCCAGCAGCCCTAATAGGACAGGGGACTTTACCGGTTCCAAGTTT	CASSPNRTGDFTGSKF
TRBV28	TRBJ1-5	NA	TRBD1	TGTGCCAGCAGTTCCGGACAGGGAGGGCCCCAGCATTTT	CASSSGQGGPQHF
TRBV30	TRBJ1-2	NA	TRBD1	TGTGCCTGTCCCACGCTGACAGGGACCTATGGCTACACCTTC	CACPTLTGTYGYTF
TRBV19	TRBJ1-1	NA	NA	TGTGCCAGTAGTCTCCGGGGGGGTGAAGCTTTCTTT	CASSLRGGEAFF
TRBV27	TRBJ2-7	NA	NA	TGTGCCAGCAGTCCAGAAGCGGTTACCTACGAGCAGTACTTC	CASSPEAVTYEQYF
TRBV9	TRBJ1-1	few	NA	TGTGCCAGCAGCGTAGGGCTAAAACTAAACACTGAAGCTTTCTTT	CASSVGLKLNTEAFF
TRBV21-1	TRBJ1-1	NA	NA	TGTGCCAGCAGCAAAAAACAGGGGGCGGGTACGGTGAACACTGAAGCTTTCTTT	CASSKKQGAGTVNTEAFF
TRBV18	TRBJ1-1	NA	TRBD1	TGTGCCAGCTCACCAGGTGGGGCAGGGGGCACTGAAGCTTTCTTT	CASSPGGAGGTEAFF
TRBV2	TRBJ1-1	few	NA	TGTGCCAGCAGGAAGGAGGTTTCGGACACTGAAGCTTTCTTT	CASRKEVSDTEAFF
TRBV25-1	TRBJ2-5	once	TRBD2	TGTGCCAGCAGTGTGGCTAGCGGGAGTGCAGAAGAGACCCAGTACTTC	CASSVASGSAEETQYF
TRBV4-1	TRBJ2-1	NA	TRBD2	TGCGCCAGCAGCCAAACTAGCGCCAATGAGCAGTTCTTC	CASSQTSANEQFF
TRBV18	TRBJ2-2	NA	NA	TGTGCCAGCTCCTCAGCTCCGGGTGACACCGGGGAGCTGTTTTTT	CASSSAPGDTGELFF
TRBV28	TRBJ1-2	NA	NA	TGTGCCAGCAGTACAGGCCTCTATGGCTACACCTTC	CASSTGLYGYTF
TRBV7-9	TRBJ2-5	once	TRBD1	TGTGCCAGCAGCCCCGGGACAGGCGGTGGGGAGACCCAGTACTTC	CASSPGTGGGETQYF
TRBV2	TRBJ2-1	NA	TRBD2	TGTGCCAGCCATCCTGAGCTAGCGGGAGCGAATGAGCAGTTCTTC	CASHPELAGANEQFF
TRBV10-3	TRBJ1-4	NA	NA	TGTGCCATCAGGCCGGGGACATCAACTAATGAAAAACTGTTTTTT	CAIRPGTSTNEKLFF
TRBV5-4	TRBJ2-7	NA	TRBD2	TGTGCCAGCAGCGGAGAAGGAGCGGGGTGGGGCGAGCAGTACTTC	CASSGEGAGWGEQYF
TRBV6-1	TRBJ1-5	NA	NA	TGTGCCAGCTACGGATGGGCAGGGAACCAGCCCCAGCATTTT	CASYGWAGNQPQHF
TRBV4-1	TRBJ2-4	NA	NA	TGCGCCAGCAGCCAGGGACAAGGTGCCAAAAACATTCAGTACTTC	CASSQGQGAKNIQYF
TRBV7-3	TRBJ2-2	NA	TRBD2	TGTGCCAGCAGCTTAACGCTAGCGGGGGCAAACACCGGGGAGCTGTTTTTT	CASSLTLAGANTGELFF
TRBV5-1	TRBJ1-4	NA	NA	TGCGCCAGCAGAGAGGGGGGGGGAAAACTGTTTTTT	CASREGGGKLFF
TRBV7-2	TRBJ2-1	NA	TRBD2	TGTGCCAGCAGCTCGTTTAGCGGGAGGTCTTACAATGAGCAGTTCTTC	CASSSFSGRSYNEQFF
TRBV18	TRBJ1-3	NA	TRBD1	TGTGCCAGCTCACCCCTTATCTCCGACAGGGCCGAAAACACCATATATTTT	CASSPLISDRAENTIYF
TRBV4-1	TRBJ1-4	NA	NA	TGCGCCAGCAGGCGCGGCCCCGGGAAAAGAGAAAAACTGTTTTTT	CASRRGPGKREKLFF
TRBV2	TRBJ1-1	NA	NA	TGTGCCAGCAAAAGGGGGTTGGCTGAAGCTTTCTTT	CASKRGLAEAFF
TRBV5-1	TRBJ2-5	NA	TRBD2	TGCGCCAGCAGCTTGGCTACTGGACTAGCGGCCGGGGAGACCCAGTACTTC	CASSLATGLAAGETQYF
TRBV28	TRBJ1-5	NA	NA	TGTGCCAGCAGTTTTGACGGGACTCTTAGGGTGCCGCTGCGGGGGGAAGATCAGCCCCAGCATTTT	CASSFDGTLRVPLRGEDQPQHF
TRBV7-9	TRBJ2-5	NA	TRBD2	TGTGCCAGCAGCACAATTAGCGGGGGGGCCGGTGAGACCCAGTACTTC	CASSTISGGAGETQYF
TRBV10-3	TRBJ1-2	NA	NA	TGTGCCATCAGCCGGGGAGAACTTGGCTACACCTTC	CAISRGELGYTF
TRBV5-4	TRBJ2-1	few	NA	TGTGCCAGCAGCCGTCCCGGGACAAACAGGTACAATGAGCAGTTCTTC	CASSRPGTNRYNEQFF
TRBV28	TRBJ2-1	NA	NA	TGTGCCAGCAGTTTGTTGCATAGCTCCTACAATGAGCAGTTCTTC	CASSLLHSSYNEQFF